Following are 28 T cell receptor beta chains from one sample sequenced in a study of OX40 agonist ivuxolimab in advanced cancers. The method was immunoSEQ multiplex PCR; TCRdb's version includes in-frame clones alone and lacks a portion of them. Of 25,000 to 35,000 clones listed, under 90% are singletons. This specimen consisted of CD4+ or CD8+ T cells sorted from blood, obtained in a trial of the OX40 agonist ivuxolimab. The receptors come from an adult with an advanced solid tumor such as melanoma, head and neck, liver or kidney cancer.

The chain employs TRBV5-8 and TRBJ2-1; a weak D match, TRBD2 (5 bases). CDR1 SGHTS and CDR2 YDEGEE come from the germline V gene. This CDR3 has 13 residues. V was pared by 5 bases and J by 5 bases, with 11 bases between. CDR3 residues: CASSIGIHNEQFF. The CDR3 nucleotides read TGTGCCAGCAGTATCGGGATCCACAATGAGCAGTTCTTC.

This clone was detected once. V and J are TRBV7-9 and TRBJ2-5; 7 bases fit TRBD1. The CDR3 runs 16 residues. From germline, CDR1 is SEHNR and CDR2 FQNEAQ (reference sequence). J was trimmed by 2 bases and V by 7 bases; bases with no gene match: 13. In DNA, the CDR3 is TGTGCCAGCACCTCTACGACAGGGCTCGTTCAAGAGACCCAGTACTTC. This sequence encodes CASTSTTGLVQETQYF. Supplemented by reference TRBV7-9 and TRBJ2-5, the full variable domain reads DTGVSQNPRHKITKRGQNVTFRCDPISEHNRLYWYRQTLGQGPEFLTYFQNEAQLEKSRLLSDRFSAERPKGSFSTLEIQRTEQGDSAMYLCASTSTTGLVQETQYFGPGTRLLVL.

The sample holds one count of this clone. The rearrangement joins TRBV10-3 to TRBJ2-7; weak D call: TRBD2 (6 bases). Germline lookup yields CDR1 ENHRY and CDR2 SYGVKD. The CDR3 runs to 13 residues. CDR3 region: CATSEEGWYEQYF. The DNA for the CDR3 is TGTGCTACATCAGAGGAGGGCTGGTACGAGCAGTACTTC.

The CDR3 DNA is TGTGCCAGCAGCCTACTAGCTTCGCGCTACAATGAGCAGTTCTTC. This codes for CASSLLASRYNEQFF. The chain is built from TRBV5-4 and TRBJ2-1, with a tentative D call TRBD2 (6 bases). V lost 4 bases and J 3 bases, leaving 14 bases between the germline ends. Germline CDR1 reads SGHNT; CDR2 reads YYREEE (reference sequence). This CDR3 is 15 amino acids long.

On this clone: A read error may account for a junction end that differs from germline. The V gene is TRBV7-7, the J gene TRBJ2-2, with 14 bases lining up with TRBD2. Germline V gene data show CDR1 as SSHAT and CDR2 as FNYEAQ (reference sequence). This CDR3 region has 18 residues. The CDR3 DNA reads TGTGCTAGCAGCCTTCGGGGACTAGCGGGAGACCACACCGGGGAGCTGTTTTTT. It encodes CASSLRGLAGDHTGELFF.

The CDR3 spells CASSVDTYTEAFF. The CDR3 DNA sequence: TGTGCCAGCAGCGTTGATACATACACTGAAGCTTTCTTT. The J gene is TRBJ1-1, the V gene TRBV9; unclear D gene. CDR3 length equals 13 residues. Germline V lookup: CDR1 SGDLS, CDR2 YYNGEE. The germline V and J ends were trimmed by 2 bases and 3 bases, with 8 bases remaining between them. The complete variable domain, with remaining parts taken from reference TRBV9 and TRBJ1-1, reads DSGVTQTPKHLITATGQRVTLRCSPRSGDLSVYWYQQSLDQGLQFLIQYYNGEERAKGNILERFSAQQFPDLHSELNLSSLELGDSALYFCASSVDTYTEAFFGQGTRLTVV.

The V and J genes are TRBV15 and TRBJ2-1, with a tentative D call TRBD1 (6 bases). This CDR3 spans 16 amino acids. Trimming pared 0 bases from V and 7 bases from J, leaving 16 bases between. The germline V gene encodes CDR1 LNHNV and CDR2 YYDKDF (reference sequence). CDR3 amino acids: CATSRDMGASSNEQFF. In DNA form, the CDR3 reads TGTGCCACCAGCAGAGATATGGGGGCCTCATCGAATGAGCAGTTCTTC.

The chain combines TRBV7-9 with TRBJ2-7, with D possibly TRBD1 on 5 matching bases. CDR3 length: 12 residues. The V gene lost 5 bases and the J gene lost 1 base, with 6 bases spanning the gap. Germline CDR1 and CDR2: SEHNR and FQNEAQ (reference sequence). The CDR3 loop is CASSGASYEQYF. The CDR3 nucleotides read TGTGCCAGCAGCGGGGCGTCCTACGAGCAGTACTTC. The full variable domain, with the rest looked up from reference TRBV7-9 and TRBJ2-7, is DTGVSQNPRHKITKRGQNVTFRCDPISEHNRLYWYRQTLGQGPEFLTYFQNEAQLEKSRLLSDRFSAERPKGSFSTLEIQRTEQGDSAMYLCASSGASYEQYFGPGTRLTVT.

Note on this clone: The same CDR3 arises from other DNA sequences in this sample as well. The chain links TRBV28 to TRBJ2-4; 8 positions match TRBD2. Germline lookup yields CDR1 MDHEN and CDR2 SYDVKM. The CDR3 runs 17 residues. V lost 5 bases to trimming and J lost 2 bases; unmatched junction nucleotides: 11. The CDR3 DNA reads TGTGCCAGCAGTGAAGCGGGGGAAGGGGGGACCAAAAACATTCAGTACTTC. Protein sequence: CASSEAGEGGTKNIQYF.

The chain uses TRBV7-9 and TRBJ1-4, with 9 nucleotides matching TRBD1. The CDR3 length is 15 residues. Germline CDR1 is SEHNR and CDR2 is FQNEAQ (reference sequence). The ends lost 3 bases at V and 13 bases at J; junction bases unmatched: 12. This chain's CDR3 is CASSFGQGPLEGLFF. The CDR3 DNA reads TGTGCCAGCAGCTTCGGACAGGGGCCGTTGGAGGGACTGTTTTTT.

The chain carries TRBV19 and TRBJ1-4; no definite D call. Looked up from germline, CDR1 is LNHDA and CDR2 is SQIVND (reference sequence). The CDR3 is made up of 14 amino acids. The V end lost 1 base, the J end lost 8 bases, and 11 bases lay between the germline ends. CDR3 sequence (DNA): TGTGCCAGTAGTATAGGGCAGCGACTCGAAAAACTGTTTTTT. Protein: CASSIGQRLEKLFF.

The chain recombines TRBV5-1 with TRBJ2-2, with 14 bases lining up with TRBD2. The germline CDR1 and CDR2 sequences are SGHRS and YFSETQ. V trimming: 3 bases; J trimming: 3 bases; junction bases outside the gene matches: 4. The CDR3 is made up of 17 amino acids. The CDR3 bases are TGCGCCAGCAGCTGGGGACTAGCGGGGGACCACACCGGGGAGCTGTTTTTT. It is translated as CASSWGLAGDHTGELFF.

The rearrangement joins TRBV19 to TRBJ2-2; D might be TRBD2 (6 bases). Germline loops: CDR1 LNHDA, CDR2 SQIVND (reference sequence). The CDR3 contains 13 residues. V was clipped by 3 bases and J by 6 bases, with 8 bases between them. CDR3 nucleotide sequence: TGTGCCAGTAGTATTTGGGGGGCCGGGGAGCTGTTTTTT. It translates to CASSIWGAGELFF.

J is TRBJ1-2 and V is TRBV11-3; D not certain. Germline assignment: CDR1 SGHNT and CDR2 YENEEA. Trimming left V 3 bases short and J 8 bases short, with 10 bases between. The CDR3 runs to 12 residues. This CDR3 is CASSFTGGGYTF. In DNA form, the CDR3 reads TGTGCCAGCAGCTTCACCGGAGGGGGCTACACCTTC.

The chain is built from TRBV9 and TRBJ1-3; 9 positions agree with TRBD1. The junction had 19 bases not matched to a gene; V was cut back by 2 bases and J by 4 bases. CDR3 length equals 20 residues. Germline V gives CDR1 SGDLS, CDR2 YYNGEE. CDR3 protein: CASSVSLDATGGVGGNTIYF. The CDR3 DNA is TGTGCCAGCAGCGTTTCCCTCGACGCCACAGGGGGCGTAGGAGGAAACACCATATATTTT.

The chain links TRBV29-1 to TRBJ2-1; D assignment may be TRBD1 or TRBD2 (7 bases each). The CDR3 is 15 amino acids. CDR1 and CDR2 from the germline V gene are SQVTM and ANQGSEA. V lost 2 bases and J lost 8, with 19 bases in between. The CDR3: CSVETGGLQGDEQFF. The DNA of the CDR3 is TGCAGCGTTGAAACCGGGGGGCTCCAGGGGGATGAGCAGTTCTTC.

This clone came up a few times. The chain combines TRBV2 with TRBJ1-2, with 8 bases aligning to TRBD1. The CDR3 extends over 16 amino acids. Germline lookup yields CDR1 SNHLY and CDR2 FYNNEI. The junction had 8 bases not matched to a gene; V was cut back by 2 bases and J by 3 bases. In nucleotides, the CDR3 is TGTGCCAGCAGTGAACCCCAGGGGGCATGGGACTATGGCTACACCTTC. As protein: CASSEPQGAWDYGYTF.

The gene calls are TRBV4-1 and TRBJ1-1; weak D call: TRBD1 (6 bases). The CDR3 totals 14 residues. V dropped 4 bases and J dropped 3 bases, with 12 bases sitting between them. The germline CDR1 and CDR2 sequences are MGHRA and YSYEKL. CDR3 coding DNA: TGCGCCAGCAGCCTAACACAGGGTTACACTGAAGCTTTCTTT. Amino acid sequence: CASSLTQGYTEAFF.

As DNA, the CDR3 is TGTGCCAGCAGTCCGTCGACTAGCGGGATCCACACAGATACGCAGTATTTT. Translating it yields CASSPSTSGIHTDTQYF. This chain uses TRBV28 with TRBJ2-3; TRBD2 aligns across 11 bases. This CDR3 contains 17 residues. Germline CDR1 MDHEN, CDR2 SYDVKM. V was pared by 5 bases and J by 2 bases, with 9 bases of the junction left unmatched.

This rearrangement joins TRBV13 to TRBJ2-5; the D call may be TRBD1 or TRBD2 (6 bases each). Germline V gene sequence: CDR1 PRHDT, CDR2 FYEKMQ (reference sequence). The ends were cut back, 4 bases at V and 0 bases at J, with 15 bases in the middle. This CDR3 has 16 amino acids. The CDR3 loop reads CASSSRGGRYQETQYF. DNA of the CDR3: TGTGCCAGCAGCTCCCGTGGGGGGCGATACCAAGAGACCCAGTACTTC.

This clone was recorded once. The gene calls are TRBV19 and TRBJ2-5; 12 bases are a match to TRBD2. The V and J ends lost 2 bases and 5 bases, in that order; junction bases with no gene match: 6. CDR3 size: 16 residues. Germline V gene lookup returns CDR1 LNHDA and CDR2 SQIVND (reference sequence). The CDR3 protein is CASSISSGRAWETQYF. In DNA, the CDR3 is TGTGCCAGTAGTATATCTAGCGGGAGGGCCTGGGAGACCCAGTACTTC.

The V and J genes are TRBV15 and TRBJ1-2; D is unresolved. The CDR3 is 15 residues long. Trimming cost V 6 bases and J 6 bases, with 20 bases left between them. Looked up from germline, CDR1 is LNHNV and CDR2 is YYDKDF (reference sequence). CDR3 bases: TGTGCCACCAGTTCGATCCGGGATTCGTTGGATGGCTACACCTTC. The encoded protein is CATSSIRDSLDGYTF.

The chain uses TRBV19 and TRBJ1-2; tentative D call: TRBD1 (5 bases). The length of the CDR3 is 13 residues. V lost 7 bases, J lost 3 bases, and 12 bases lay in between. In germline, CDR1 is LNHDA, CDR2 SQIVND (reference sequence). CDR3 in amino acids: CASTGRVHYGYTF. The CDR3 DNA reads as TGTGCCAGTACTGGCAGGGTGCACTATGGCTACACCTTC.

In its sample, this clone ranks as medium-sized. The V call is TRBV28, the J call TRBJ1-1; no reliable D call. Deletions cut 3 bases from V and 6 bases from J, with 20 bases between. Germline V gives CDR1 MDHEN, CDR2 SYDVKM. The CDR3 has 16 residues. In DNA, the CDR3 is TGTGCCAGCAGTTTCCTTTTAGGTAGTGTAGACGCTGAAGCTTTCTTT. This translates into CASSFLLGSVDAEAFF.

This chain connects TRBV2 to TRBJ2-7; D gene unclear. This CDR3 is 13 amino acids long. Trimming left V 5 bases short and J 6 bases short, with 14 bases between. CDR1 and CDR2 from the germline V gene are SNHLY and FYNNEI. In DNA form, the CDR3 reads TGTGCCAGCAGTTCGACCGGCACCGTCGAGCAGTACTTC. Its translation: CASSSTGTVEQYF.

J is TRBJ2-7 and V is TRBV30; perhaps D is TRBD1 or TRBD2 (5 bases each). V lost 8 bases to trimming and J lost 5 bases, with 19 bases between them. This CDR3 spans 13 amino acids. From germline, CDR1 is GTSNPN and CDR2 SVGIG (reference sequence). The CDR3 reads CARSGTSFDEQYF. The CDR3 nucleotides are TGTGCCCGGTCCGGGACCAGTTTCGACGAGCAGTACTTC.

J is TRBJ1-1 and V is TRBV19; 7 positions match TRBD1. The germline V gene encodes CDR1 LNHDA and CDR2 SQIVND (reference sequence). This CDR3 is built from 13 residues. Trimming took 3 bases from V and 6 from J; bases not matched to a gene: 4. Written as DNA, the CDR3 is TGTGCCAGTAGTATGGGAGGGGGCGCTGAAGCTTTCTTT. Protein product: CASSMGGGAEAFF.

J is TRBJ1-1 and V is TRBV9; TRBD1 aligns across 9 bases. The CDR3 is 16 amino acids. CDR1 and CDR2 (germline): SGDLS, YYNGEE. Trimming at V came to 3 bases and at J to 10 bases, leaving 16 bases not matched to a gene. CDR3 loop: CASSAVGQGTGLGAFF. Here the CDR3 DNA reads TGTGCCAGCAGCGCGGTAGGACAGGGGACGGGGCTTGGAGCTTTCTTT.